This T cell receptor beta chain originates from a study of CD8+ T cells in alopecia areata. Reverse transcription of extracted RNA yielded cDNA, which provided the sequencing template. Libraries were prepared by immunoSEQ multiplex PCR; TCRdb keeps only in-frame clonotypes and omits some of them. The data show around 180,000 clones, around 64% seen once. Treatment here: oral pan-JAK inhibitor, 5-10 mg twice daily. Sorted populations comprised CD4+ and CD8+ T cells obtained from PBMCs. CDR3 length: 13 amino acids. The V and J ends lost 5 bases and 10 bases respectively, with 17 bases between them. Germline CDR1 reads LNHDA; CDR2 reads SQIVND (reference sequence).

Sequencing was performed on CD4+ T cells sorted from blood, taken at week 49, from a patient treated with tofacitinib. The sequence was obtained from a human donor with alopecia areata. The rearrangement joins TRBV19 to TRBJ1-2; D gene ambiguous. In DNA form, the CDR3 reads TGTGCCAGTAGTGTCGAACACAGTTCACACTACACCTTC. Translated: CASSVEHSSHYTF.